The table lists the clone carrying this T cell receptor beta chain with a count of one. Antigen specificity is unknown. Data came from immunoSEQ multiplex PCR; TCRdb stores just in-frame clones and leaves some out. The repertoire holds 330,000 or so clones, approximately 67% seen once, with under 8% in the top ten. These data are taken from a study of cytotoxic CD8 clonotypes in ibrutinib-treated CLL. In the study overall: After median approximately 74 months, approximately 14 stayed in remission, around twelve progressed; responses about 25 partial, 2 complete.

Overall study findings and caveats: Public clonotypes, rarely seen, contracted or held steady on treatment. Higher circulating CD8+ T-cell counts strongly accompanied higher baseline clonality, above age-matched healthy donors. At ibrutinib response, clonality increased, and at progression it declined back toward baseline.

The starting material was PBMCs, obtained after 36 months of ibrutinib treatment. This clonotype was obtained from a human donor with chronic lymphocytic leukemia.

The CDR3 DNA follows: TGTGCCAGCAGCGTGGCGGACAGCGCCATTCAGTACTTC. It codes for CASSVADSAIQYF. This sequence joins TRBV9 and TRBJ2-4; weak D call: TRBD1 (6 bases). Germline V lookup: CDR1 SGDLS, CDR2 YYNGEE. Trimming left V 2 bases short and J 9 bases short, with 12 bases between. The CDR3 loop spans 13 amino acids.